One and the same sample provided the 32 T cell receptor beta chains below, sequenced in a study of blood T cell repertoires in COVID-19. Only in-frame clones appear in the TCRdb table, and some are missing; sequencing was by immunoSEQ multiplex PCR. The sample holds roughly 250,000 clones, around 82% seen once. The sequenced sample consisted of peripheral blood. The source is an older person with COVID-19, enrolled during active disease.

The V call is TRBV7-2, the J call TRBJ1-1; 8 bases map to TRBD1. Germline lookup yields CDR1 SGHTA and CDR2 FQGNSA. The ends lost 7 bases at V and 5 bases at J; junction bases unmatched: 15. The CDR3 contains 16 residues. The DNA for the CDR3 is TGTGCCAGCAACATGGGGCCCACAGGGGGTTTTACTGAAGCTTTCTTT. Translating gives CASNMGPTGGFTEAFF.

The chain employs TRBV28 and TRBJ2-3, with a possible D match to TRBD2 (6 bases). Germline CDR1 reads MDHEN; CDR2 reads SYDVKM. The CDR3 runs to 15 residues. V shed 2 bases and J shed 2 bases, with 11 bases lying between them. The CDR3 region is CASSLQAGNTDTQYF. As DNA, the CDR3 is TGTGCCAGCAGTTTACAGGCGGGGAACACAGATACGCAGTATTTT. The entire variable domain, with the rest obtained from reference TRBV28 and TRBJ2-3, is as follows: DVKVTQSSRYLVKRTGEKVFLECVQDMDHENMFWYRQDPGLGLRLIYFSYDVKMKEKGDIPEGYSVSREKKERFSLILESASTNQTSMYLCASSLQAGNTDTQYFGPGTRLTVL.

The chain links TRBV4-2 to TRBJ2-5, with a possible D match to TRBD1 (5 bases). The germline V gene encodes CDR1 LGHNA and CDR2 YNFKEQ. The CDR3 has 16 residues. V was clipped by 3 bases and J by 3 bases, with 17 bases between them. The CDR3 sequence is CASSHGTETGKETQYF. The CDR3 coding sequence is TGTGCCAGCAGCCACGGAACCGAAACAGGAAAAGAGACCCAGTACTTC.

This chain uses TRBV11-3 with TRBJ2-7; weak D call: TRBD1 (6 bases). V was shortened by 1 base and J by 3 bases, with 19 bases between the two germline ends. The CDR3 length is 17 residues. CDR1 and CDR2 (germline): SGHNT, YENEEA. The CDR3 nucleotides are TGTGCCAGCAGCTTAGCCCCCGGAGAGGGGGTGTTCTACGAGCAGTACTTC. As protein: CASSLAPGEGVFYEQYF.

The gene calls are TRBV3-1 (or the pseudogene TRBV3-2) and TRBJ2-5; D gene uncertain. Trimming cost V 1 base and J 5 bases, with 11 bases left between them. Germline lookup yields CDR1 LGHDT and CDR2 YNNKEL (reference sequence). The CDR3 is made up of 14 amino acids. The CDR3 loop is CASSQVPSRETQYF. The CDR3 DNA reads as TGTGCCAGCAGCCAAGTACCCAGCAGGGAGACCCAGTACTTC.

The chain's CDR3 is CASSRTRPTGGAGLEQYF. The CDR3 DNA is TGTGCCAGCAGTAGAACCCGCCCAACAGGGGGCGCAGGACTCGAGCAGTACTTC. The rearrangement links TRBV6-2 or TRBV6-3 to TRBJ2-7; 9 nucleotides align to TRBD1. V shed 5 bases and J 6 bases; nucleotides not matched to a gene: 20. Germline lookup yields CDR1 MNHEY and CDR2 SVGEGT. The CDR3 runs 18 residues.

In this sample, this clone turned up a few times. V usage is TRBV29-1 and J usage is TRBJ1-1; possible D gene TRBD1, 6 bases. Germline values: CDR1 SQVTM, CDR2 ANQGSEA. The CDR3 has 13 amino acids. With 3 bases removed from V and 3 bases from J, the gap between germline ends came to 11 bases. CDR3 residues: CSVERGPDTEAFF. DNA for the CDR3: TGCAGCGTTGAGCGGGGGCCGGACACTGAAGCTTTCTTT.

This chain connects TRBV7-2 to TRBJ2-7; 8 bases are shared with TRBD1. Germline CDR1 SGHTA, CDR2 FQGNSA. CDR3 length equals 17 residues. With V trimmed by 2 bases and J by 7 bases, 16 bases remained unmatched. This CDR3 reads CASSLMPGTGRFWEQYF. The CDR3 DNA follows: TGTGCCAGCAGCTTAATGCCCGGGACAGGTCGATTCTGGGAGCAGTACTTC. Using reference TRBV7-2 and TRBJ2-7 for the parts outside the CDR3, the full variable domain is GAGVSQSPSNKVTEKGKDVELRCDPISGHTALYWYRQSLGQGLEFLIYFQGNSAPDKSGLPSDRFSAERTGGSVSTLTIQRTQQEDSAVYLCASSLMPGTGRFWEQYFGPGTRLTVT.

The chain has TRBV24-1 and TRBJ1-2, with a possible D match to TRBD1 (5 bases). Trimming pared 2 bases from V and 3 bases from J, leaving 9 bases between. The CDR3 is made up of 14 amino acids. Per germline, CDR1 KGHDR and CDR2 SFDVKD. The CDR3 region has the DNA TGTGCCACCAGTGATTCGGTACAGGACTATGGCTACACCTTC. Its protein is CATSDSVQDYGYTF.

This clone was found once. The gene calls are TRBV27 and TRBJ1-5, with 9 nucleotides matching TRBD1. The junction had 9 bases not matched to a gene; V was cut back by 4 bases and J by 5 bases. There are 16 residues in the CDR3. Germline V lookup: CDR1 MNHEY, CDR2 SMNVEV (reference sequence). The CDR3 reads CASSSTHDRGDQPQHF. The CDR3 region has the DNA TGTGCCAGCAGTTCAACTCACGACAGGGGGGATCAGCCCCAGCATTTT.

V usage is TRBV3-1 (or the pseudogene TRBV3-2) and J usage is TRBJ2-5; no clear D gene. The germline gives CDR1 LGHDT, CDR2 YNNKEL (reference sequence). The CDR3 has 14 residues. Deletions cut 1 base from V and 2 bases from J, with 8 bases between. The CDR3: CASSQGALQETQYF. CDR3 nucleotides: TGTGCCAGCAGCCAAGGGGCCCTGCAAGAGACCCAGTACTTC.

This clone was recorded a few times. The V and J genes are TRBV27 and TRBJ2-7, with D maybe TRBD1 (6 bases). This CDR3 region has 14 residues. V was shortened by 2 bases and J by 2 bases, with 10 bases between the two germline ends. The germline V gene has CDR1 MNHEY and CDR2 SMNVEV (reference sequence). The chain's CDR3 is CASSLLGATYEQYF. The DNA for the CDR3 is TGTGCCAGCAGTTTACTGGGGGCCACCTACGAGCAGTACTTC.

The chain carries TRBV7-8 and TRBJ1-5; 7 nucleotides align to TRBD1. Germline loops: CDR1 SGHVS, CDR2 FQNEAQ. V lost 5 bases, J lost 6 bases, and 4 bases stayed unmatched. The CDR3 sequence is 13 residues long. CDR3 loop: CASSMTGTQPQHF. The CDR3, as DNA: TGTGCCAGCAGCATGACAGGGACTCAGCCCCAGCATTTT.

In nucleotides, the CDR3 is TGTGCCAGCAGCTTAGTCGCGACAGAAAATGAAAAACTGTTTTTT. Residues: CASSLVATENEKLFF. J is TRBJ1-4 and V is TRBV7-6; maybe TRBD1 (5 bases). The CDR3 contains 15 residues. The germline V gene has CDR1 SGHVS and CDR2 FNYEAQ. The germline V and J ends were trimmed by 1 base and 5 bases, with 11 bases remaining between them.

This chain uses TRBV27 with TRBJ2-5; D call uncertain. V was trimmed by 5 bases and J by 1 base, leaving 2 bases between them. The CDR3 totals 11 residues. Germline CDR1 and CDR2: MNHEY and SMNVEV (reference sequence). The CDR3 region is CASSRQETQYF. The DNA for the CDR3 is TGTGCCAGCAGTCGCCAAGAGACCCAGTACTTC.

The V gene is TRBV11-2, the J gene TRBJ1-1; D is uncertain. This CDR3 spans 11 amino acids. Trimming left V 5 bases short and J 2 bases short, with 3 bases between. The germline V gene has CDR1 SGHAT and CDR2 FQNNGV. CDR3 nucleotides: TGTGCCAGCAGCATAAACACTGAAGCTTTCTTT. Its translation: CASSINTEAFF.

The chain employs TRBV7-3 and TRBJ2-3; D uncertain. The V end lost 6 bases, the J end lost 0 bases, and 10 bases lay between the germline ends. Germline V gene lookup returns CDR1 SGHTA and CDR2 FQGTGA. This CDR3 has 14 amino acids. The CDR3 region has the DNA TGTGCCAGCAGTCCAGGCAGTAGCACAGATACGCAGTATTTT. Protein sequence: CASSPGSSTDTQYF.

This chain links TRBV14 with TRBJ1-6; no reliable D call. The germline gives CDR1 SGHDN, CDR2 FVKESK. The CDR3 length is 15 residues. V was clipped by 0 bases and J by 2 bases, with 5 bases between them. The CDR3 DNA reads as TGTGCCAGCAGCCAAGATCGCGCCTATAATTCACCCCTCCACTTT. Translated, it gives CASSQDRAYNSPLHF.

V gene TRBV9 combines with J gene TRBJ1-5, with TRBD1 as a possible D gene (5 bases). Germline-derived CDR1 and CDR2 are SGDLS and YYNGEE. V lost 0 bases, J lost 7 bases, and 11 bases lay in between. The CDR3 loop spans 14 amino acids. The CDR3 nucleotides read TGTGCCAGCAGCGTAGCGGGGGGAGGCCAGCCCCAGCATTTT. This sequence encodes CASSVAGGGQPQHF.

V gene TRBV11-3 combines with J gene TRBJ2-7; D is ambiguous. The V gene lost 4 bases and the J gene lost 6 bases, with 10 bases spanning the gap. Per the germline V gene, CDR1 is SGHNT and CDR2 is YENEEA. The CDR3 extends over 12 amino acids. CDR3 sequence: CASSSRRSEQYF. CDR3 nucleotides: TGTGCCAGCAGCTCGCGGCGTTCCGAGCAGTACTTC. The entire variable domain, with the rest obtained from reference TRBV11-3 and TRBJ2-7, is as follows: EAGVVQSPRYKIIEKKQPVAFWCNPISGHNTLYWYLQNLGQGPELLIRYENEEAVDDSQLPKDRFSAERLKGVDSTLKIQPAELGDSAVYLCASSSRRSEQYFGPGTRLTVT.

The rearrangement links TRBV6-5 to TRBJ1-6; 9 nucleotides match TRBD1. This CDR3 has 16 residues. Losses at the gene ends were 2 bases for V and 9 bases for J; bases not matched to a gene: 8. Germline CDR1 MNHEY, CDR2 SVGAGI. This chain's CDR3 is CASSYQIRDRVSPLHF. The CDR3 DNA follows: TGTGCCAGCAGTTACCAAATCCGGGACAGGGTTTCACCCCTCCACTTT.

V gene TRBV10-3 combines with J gene TRBJ1-6, with D tentatively TRBD1 (6 bases). Trimming took off 6 bases at V and 7 bases at J, with 16 bases between the two ends. The CDR3 has 15 amino acids. Germline V lookup: CDR1 ENHRY, CDR2 SYGVKD. In nucleotides, the CDR3 is TGTGCCATCAGGAAACAGGGAATAGAGAATTCACCCCTCCACTTT. Amino acids: CAIRKQGIENSPLHF.

In its sample, this clone was seen a few times. This chain joins TRBV6-4 and TRBJ2-7; 7 bases line up with TRBD2. J lost 0 bases, V lost 8 bases, and 1 base had no gene match. Germline CDR1 and CDR2: MRHNA and SNTAGT. This CDR3 comprises 12 residues. The CDR3 sequence is CASGGSSYEQYF. The CDR3 DNA reads TGTGCCAGCGGCGGGAGCTCCTACGAGCAGTACTTC.

This clone was seen once. Other DNA sequences in the sample encode the same CDR3. The chain combines TRBV28 with TRBJ1-4; 8 bases agree with TRBD1. The CDR3 has 15 residues. Germline lookup yields CDR1 MDHEN and CDR2 SYDVKM. J lost 3 bases, V lost 6 bases, and 6 bases had no gene match. The CDR3 coding sequence is TGTGCCAGCAGCTCCGGGACAGGCCCTAATGAAAAACTGTTTTTT. Protein: CASSSGTGPNEKLFF.

The chain uses TRBV7-2 and TRBJ2-7; D not certain. The CDR3 sequence is 14 residues long. Germline V gene sequence: CDR1 SGHTA, CDR2 FQGNSA. V shed 3 bases and J shed 2 bases, with 11 bases lying between them. DNA of the CDR3: TGTGCCAGCAGCTTGGGCATGGTCGCCTACGAGCAGTACTTC. Its protein is CASSLGMVAYEQYF.

CDR3 coding DNA: TGTGCCAGCAGCCAAGGGTTAGAGGGCTACACCTTC. It yields the protein CASSQGLEGYTF. V is TRBV3-1 (or the pseudogene TRBV3-2) and J is TRBJ1-2; D remains unclear. CDR3 length equals 12 residues. Trimming pared 1 base from V and 8 bases from J, leaving 8 bases between. Germline CDR1 and CDR2: LGHDT and YNNKEL (reference sequence).

The J gene is TRBJ1-1, the V gene TRBV14, with D perhaps TRBD1 (6 bases). The V end lost 3 bases, the J end lost 5 bases, and 13 bases lay between the germline ends. The length of the CDR3 is 14 residues. Germline V gene lookup returns CDR1 SGHDN and CDR2 FVKESK. The CDR3 DNA follows: TGTGCCAGCAGCCACGTAGGGGGAGAGACTGAAGCTTTCTTT. Encoded protein: CASSHVGGETEAFF. Drawing the rest from reference TRBV14 and TRBJ1-1, the complete variable domain is EAGVTQFPSHSVIEKGQTVTLRCDPISGHDNLYWYRRVMGKEIKFLLHFVKESKQDESGMPNNRFLAERTGGTYSTLKVQPAELEDSGVYFCASSHVGGETEAFFGQGTRLTVV.

Of note for this clone: Other nucleotide sequences in the sample specify the same CDR3. The gene calls are TRBV9 and TRBJ1-5; D perhaps matches TRBD1 (5 bases). The germline V gene has CDR1 SGDLS and CDR2 YYNGEE. V lost 4 bases and J 3 bases, leaving 11 bases between the germline ends. This CDR3 contains 14 residues. The CDR3 region has the DNA TGTGCCAGCAGCAAAGGGGCATCCAATCAGCCCCAGCATTTT. This encodes CASSKGASNQPQHF.

This clone was recorded only once. The V gene is TRBV24-1, the J gene TRBJ2-7, with 9 bases fitting TRBD1. From germline, CDR1 is KGHDR and CDR2 SFDVKD. CDR3 length: 16 amino acids. Trimming removed 3 bases from V and 3 bases from J; junction bases left unmatched: 8. The CDR3 bases are TGTGCCACCAGTGATGGCGGGACAGGGTCTCTCTACGAGCAGTACTTC. This translates into CATSDGGTGSLYEQYF.

As DNA, the CDR3 is TGTGCCAGTAGCGCCTTCGACAGTTCGCAAGGTTCACCCCTCCACTTT. This translates into CASSAFDSSQGSPLHF. The chain has TRBV19 and TRBJ1-6; D is possibly TRBD1 (5 bases). This CDR3 spans 16 amino acids. Germline V CDR1 and CDR2: LNHDA, SQIVND (reference sequence). Trimming stripped 6 bases from V and 9 bases from J, with 21 bases between.

This clone occurred many times. The V gene is TRBV2, the J gene TRBJ1-5, with 7 bases identical to TRBD1. The CDR3 contains 13 residues. J was trimmed by 7 bases and V by 6 bases; bases with no gene match: 6. CDR1 is SNHLY and CDR2 is FYNNEI in the germline V gene. CDR3 in amino acids: CASRGQTRQPQHF. The CDR3 coding sequence is TGTGCCAGCAGGGGACAGACCAGGCAGCCCCAGCATTTT.

This clone was seen a few times. V and J are TRBV7-2 and TRBJ2-7; D unresolved. The CDR3 extends over 14 amino acids. Deletions cut 1 base from V and 0 bases from J, with 7 bases between. Looked up from germline, CDR1 is SGHTA and CDR2 is FQGNSA. As DNA, the CDR3 is TGTGCCAGCAGCTTAGTCACGAGCTCCTACGAGCAGTACTTC. It encodes CASSLVTSSYEQYF.